Each of the 27 T cell receptor beta chains below was sequenced from the same sample in a study of blood T cell repertoires in COVID-19. Profiled with immunoSEQ multiplex PCR; TCRdb holds only in-frame clones, not every one. Seen here are roughly 200,000 clones, roughly 84% observed once, and the top ten hold around 5%. Material: peripheral blood. These receptors came from a woman older than 75 with acute or convalescent COVID-19.

Only one count was recorded for this clone. The chain links TRBV7-2 to TRBJ2-7; D is possibly TRBD2 (6 bases). V was shortened by 1 base and J by 3 bases, with 10 bases between the two germline ends. The CDR3 length is 14 residues. Germline CDR1 SGHTA, CDR2 FQGNSA. This chain's CDR3 is CASSLERASYEQYF. The CDR3 nucleotides are TGTGCCAGCAGCTTAGAGCGGGCTAGCTACGAGCAGTACTTC.

This clone was picked up one time. The chain links TRBV3-1 (or the pseudogene TRBV3-2) to TRBJ2-1; 14 bases map to TRBD2. CDR3 length: 16 amino acids. After removal of 4 bases from V and 9 bases from J, the junction contained 8 bases not matched to a gene. Germline V CDR1 and CDR2: LGHDT, YNNKEL (reference sequence). The CDR3 here is CASSPPWTSGRSEQFF. The CDR3 nucleotides are TGTGCCAGCAGCCCACCCTGGACTAGCGGGAGGAGTGAGCAGTTCTTC.

V is TRBV30 and J is TRBJ1-1; D unclear. The CDR3 extends over 13 amino acids. Per germline, CDR1 GTSNPN and CDR2 SVGIG (reference sequence). V was shortened by 4 bases and J by 5 bases, with 14 bases between the two germline ends. CDR3 nucleotide sequence: TGTGCCTGGACTACCTTTAGGGAGACTGAAGCTTTCTTT. Translating it yields CAWTTFRETEAFF.

V and J are TRBV7-8 and TRBJ1-4; the match to TRBD1 covers 7 bases. The length of the CDR3 is 15 residues. V lost 4 bases to trimming and J lost 3 bases; unmatched junction nucleotides: 5. CDR1 and CDR2 (germline): SGHVS, FQNEAQ. DNA of the CDR3: TGTGCCAGCAGCTCCAGACAGGGATCTAATGAAAAACTGTTTTTT. Protein product: CASSSRQGSNEKLFF.

The V call is TRBV13, the J call TRBJ2-7, with 8 positions matching TRBD2. The germline CDR1 and CDR2 sequences are PRHDT and FYEKMQ (reference sequence). V gave up 6 bases and J gave up 4 bases; unmatched junction bases: 5. The CDR3 spans 13 residues. The CDR3 here is CASRSGSGYEQYF. The DNA for the CDR3 is TGTGCCAGCAGGAGCGGGAGCGGATACGAGCAGTACTTC. Based on the CDR3 plus reference TRBV13 and TRBJ2-7, the full variable domain is AAGVIQSPRHLIKEKRETATLKCYPIPRHDTVYWYQQGPGQDPQFLISFYEKMQSDKGSIPDRFSAQQFSDYHSELNMSSLELGDSALYFCASRSGSGYEQYFGPGTRLTVT.

V gene TRBV19 combines with J gene TRBJ2-3; TRBD2 matches 7 bases. This CDR3 is 14 amino acids long. The germline V gene has CDR1 LNHDA and CDR2 SQIVND (reference sequence). The V gene end was trimmed by 0 bases and the J gene end by 6 bases; junction bases not matched to a gene: 3. In DNA form, the CDR3 reads TGTGCCAGTAGTATAGAACGCGGGAGTGATACGCAGTATTTT. Protein product: CASSIERGSDTQYF. The whole variable domain, filled in from reference TRBV19 and TRBJ2-3, reads DGGITQSPKYLFRKEGQNVTLSCEQNLNHDAMYWYRQDPGQGLRLIYYSQIVNDFQKGDIAEGYSVSREKKESFPLTVTSAQKNPTAFYLCASSIERGSDTQYFGPGTRLTVL.

J is TRBJ1-6 and V is TRBV3-1 (or the pseudogene TRBV3-2), with TRBD1 matching 7 bases. V trimming: 1 base; J trimming: 7 bases; junction bases outside the gene matches: 7. This CDR3 spans 16 amino acids. In germline, CDR1 is LGHDT, CDR2 YNNKEL (reference sequence). CDR3 loop: CASSQVVGGSNSPLHF. As DNA, the CDR3 is TGTGCCAGCAGCCAAGTTGTAGGGGGCTCGAATTCACCCCTCCACTTT.

The chain employs TRBV19 and TRBJ2-1, with D possibly TRBD2 on 5 matching bases. The germline CDR1 and CDR2 sequences are LNHDA and SQIVND (reference sequence). Trimming pared 4 bases from V and 4 bases from J, leaving 14 bases between. The CDR3 extends over 15 amino acids. The CDR3 protein is CASSTGITYYNEQFF. The CDR3 DNA is TGTGCCAGTAGTACCGGGATTACTTATTACAATGAGCAGTTCTTC.

The chain is built from TRBV10-3 and TRBJ1-1, with D possibly being TRBD1 (5 bases). V was clipped by 3 bases and J by 6 bases, with 17 bases between them. Germline V CDR1 and CDR2: ENHRY, SYGVKD. The CDR3 contains 15 residues. The chain's CDR3 is CAISDKTAVDAEAFF. The CDR3 nucleotides are TGTGCCATCAGTGATAAGACAGCCGTCGACGCTGAAGCTTTCTTT.

The chain is built from TRBV20-1 and TRBJ2-7; 7 bases fit TRBD1. CDR1 is DFQATT, CDR2 SNEGSKA, per germline (reference sequence). V trimming: 3 bases; J trimming: 6 bases; junction bases outside the gene matches: 11. This CDR3 has 14 residues. As DNA, the CDR3 is TGCAGTGCTAGTTCCTACAGGGGTGGAGGCGAGCAGTACTTC. As protein: CSASSYRGGGEQYF.

V usage is TRBV12-3 or TRBV12-4 and J usage is TRBJ2-5; D is uncertain. The CDR3 totals 10 residues. The V and J ends lost 8 bases and 3 bases respectively, with 4 bases between them. In nucleotides, the CDR3 is TGTGCCAGCGGAGAAGAGACCCAGTACTTC. It encodes CASGEETQYF.

J is TRBJ2-1 and V is TRBV11-2, with 9 bases fitting TRBD2. V lost 0 bases, J lost 3 bases, and 6 bases stayed unmatched. The germline V gene encodes CDR1 SGHAT and CDR2 FQNNGV. This CDR3 has 17 residues. The CDR3 nucleotides read TGTGCCAGCAGCTTAGACTCAATAGCGGGGGTCTACAATGAGCAGTTCTTC. As protein: CASSLDSIAGVYNEQFF.

The chain uses TRBV7-9 and TRBJ2-1, with 9 bases identical to TRBD2. The CDR3 is 15 residues long. J was trimmed by 6 bases and V by 1 base; bases with no gene match: 4. The germline gives CDR1 SEHNR, CDR2 FQNEAQ (reference sequence). CDR3 in DNA: TGTGCCAGCAGCTTAGGTGGCGGGAGGGGCAATGAGCAGTTCTTC. This gives the protein CASSLGGGRGNEQFF.

CDR3 sequence reads: CASSLLAGVADTQYF. The CDR3, as DNA: TGTGCCAGCAGCCTACTAGCGGGAGTCGCAGATACGCAGTATTTT. The chain has TRBV11-2 and TRBJ2-3; TRBD2 matches at 11 bases. This CDR3 is built from 15 residues. The ends lost 5 bases at V and 4 bases at J; junction bases unmatched: 5. CDR1 and CDR2 from the germline V gene are SGHAT and FQNNGV.

This rearrangement joins TRBV28 to TRBJ1-3; 9 positions agree with TRBD1. CDR1 is MDHEN, CDR2 SYDVKM, per germline. Trimming cost V 6 bases and J 4 bases; bases outside gene matches: 4. The CDR3 runs to 14 residues. As DNA, the CDR3 is TGTGCCAGCAGCACAGGGGGCTTAGGAAACACCATATATTTT. Encoded protein: CASSTGGLGNTIYF.

The chain joins TRBV4-3 to TRBJ2-1; perhaps TRBD2 as D (6 bases). The CDR3 extends over 16 amino acids. Germline-derived CDR1 and CDR2 are LGHNA and YSLEER. Trimming took 3 bases from V and 2 from J, leaving 14 bases between them. CDR3 in DNA: TGCGCCAGCAGCCAGACCCCAGCGGGCCCCTACAATGAGCAGTTCTTC. The encoded protein is CASSQTPAGPYNEQFF.

The chain combines TRBV7-2 with TRBJ1-5, with D possibly being TRBD1 (6 bases). Germline CDR1 and CDR2: SGHTA and FQGNSA. The CDR3 is 16 residues long. Trimming took off 4 bases at V and 2 bases at J, with 15 bases between the two ends. CDR3 coding DNA: TGTGCCAGCAGCTACTCCGGGGCAGGGGGCAATCAGCCCCAGCATTTT. The encoded protein is CASSYSGAGGNQPQHF.

In its sample, this clone was seen a few times. This rearrangement joins TRBV7-2 to TRBJ1-6; a weak D match, TRBD1 (5 bases). Trimming removed 3 bases from V and 10 bases from J, with 19 bases in between. Per germline, CDR1 SGHTA and CDR2 FQGNSA. The CDR3 has 16 amino acids. CDR3 amino acids: CASSFWGWAGRSPLHF. The CDR3 DNA is TGTGCCAGCAGCTTCTGGGGCTGGGCAGGAAGGTCACCCCTCCACTTT. The full variable domain, in which reference TRBV7-2 and TRBJ1-6 provide the parts outside the CDR3, is GAGVSQSPSNKVTEKGKDVELRCDPISGHTALYWYRQSLGQGLEFLIYFQGNSAPDKSGLPSDRFSAERTGGSVSTLTIQRTQQEDSAVYLCASSFWGWAGRSPLHFGNGTRLTVT.

The genes are TRBV14 and TRBJ1-6; maybe TRBD1 (5 bases). Between the trimmed V and J ends, which lost 4 bases and 12 bases, there was a span of 19 bases. The germline CDR1 and CDR2 sequences are SGHDN and FVKESK. The CDR3 contains 15 residues. The CDR3 region is CASSRETARGQPLHF. The CDR3 DNA reads TGTGCCAGCAGCCGAGAGACGGCGCGAGGACAACCCCTCCACTTT.

The chain combines TRBV28 with TRBJ2-7; the D gene is possibly TRBD2 (5 bases). This CDR3 is built from 12 residues. V was trimmed by 2 bases and J by 7 bases, leaving 9 bases between them. The germline V gene encodes CDR1 MDHEN and CDR2 SYDVKM. CDR3 nucleotide sequence: TGTGCCAGCAGTTTAAGTCTAGCTGAGCAGTACTTC. Translating it yields CASSLSLAEQYF. The variable domain in full, with the rest retrieved from reference TRBV28 and TRBJ2-7, is DVKVTQSSRYLVKRTGEKVFLECVQDMDHENMFWYRQDPGLGLRLIYFSYDVKMKEKGDIPEGYSVSREKKERFSLILESASTNQTSMYLCASSLSLAEQYFGPGTRLTVT.

This chain links TRBV2 with TRBJ1-4; D unclear. Germline CDR1 and CDR2: SNHLY and FYNNEI. Trimming cost V 8 bases and J 4 bases, with 17 bases left between them. The CDR3 extends over 15 amino acids. The CDR3 is CASQVAGHNNEKLFF. In nucleotides, the CDR3 is TGTGCCAGCCAAGTAGCGGGTCACAATAATGAAAAACTGTTTTTT.

This chain joins TRBV6-6 and TRBJ2-7; 7 positions agree with TRBD2. Germline CDR1 MNHNY, CDR2 SVGAGI (reference sequence). Trimming took 2 bases from V and 5 from J; bases not matched to a gene: 6. CDR3 length: 14 residues. In nucleotides, the CDR3 is TGTGCCAGCAGTTACCCCGGGAGGAACAACGAGCAGTACTTC. Amino acids: CASSYPGRNNEQYF.

The gene calls are TRBV28 and TRBJ1-1; tentative D call: TRBD1 (6 bases). The germline V gene has CDR1 MDHEN and CDR2 SYDVKM. Trimming cost V 8 bases and J 5 bases, with 18 bases left between them. The CDR3 contains 14 residues. The CDR3 spells CASGPPGERTEAFF. CDR3 bases: TGTGCCAGCGGGCCACCAGGGGAGAGAACTGAAGCTTTCTTT.

V gene TRBV18 combines with J gene TRBJ2-3, with 10 bases matching TRBD2. There are 17 residues in the CDR3. CDR1 is KGHSH, CDR2 LQKENI, per germline. V was pared by 6 bases and J by 1 base, with 10 bases of the junction left unmatched. The CDR3 loop is CASSILPGTSGTDTQYF. The CDR3 DNA sequence: TGTGCCAGCTCCATCCTCCCGGGGACTAGCGGCACAGATACGCAGTATTTT.

The rearrangement uses TRBV10-3 and TRBJ2-7; 10 nucleotides line up with TRBD2. The J segment lost 2 bases and the V segment lost 2 bases, leaving 15 bases of the junction unmatched. Germline V gene data show CDR1 as ENHRY and CDR2 as SYGVKD. This CDR3 is 19 amino acids long. The chain's CDR3 is CAISETLRPSGRATYEQYF. The CDR3 bases are TGTGCCATCAGTGAGACCCTCCGACCAAGCGGGAGGGCCACCTACGAGCAGTACTTC.

The chain couples TRBV5-6 to TRBJ2-1, with 9 positions matching TRBD2. In germline, CDR1 is SGHDT, CDR2 YYEEEE. V trimming: 1 base; J trimming: 5 bases; junction bases outside the gene matches: 4. The CDR3 covers 15 residues. CDR3 DNA sequence: TGTGCCAGCAGCTTGTATGGGACTAGCCACAATGAGCAGTTCTTC. Amino acids: CASSLYGTSHNEQFF.

This sequence joins TRBV12-3 or TRBV12-4 and TRBJ2-6; D gene unclear. V was clipped by 1 base and J by 12 bases, with 10 bases between them. The CDR3 totals 13 residues. The CDR3 loop is CASSLGGRGVLTF. The CDR3 DNA sequence: TGTGCCAGCAGTTTAGGTGGCAGAGGCGTCCTGACTTTC.